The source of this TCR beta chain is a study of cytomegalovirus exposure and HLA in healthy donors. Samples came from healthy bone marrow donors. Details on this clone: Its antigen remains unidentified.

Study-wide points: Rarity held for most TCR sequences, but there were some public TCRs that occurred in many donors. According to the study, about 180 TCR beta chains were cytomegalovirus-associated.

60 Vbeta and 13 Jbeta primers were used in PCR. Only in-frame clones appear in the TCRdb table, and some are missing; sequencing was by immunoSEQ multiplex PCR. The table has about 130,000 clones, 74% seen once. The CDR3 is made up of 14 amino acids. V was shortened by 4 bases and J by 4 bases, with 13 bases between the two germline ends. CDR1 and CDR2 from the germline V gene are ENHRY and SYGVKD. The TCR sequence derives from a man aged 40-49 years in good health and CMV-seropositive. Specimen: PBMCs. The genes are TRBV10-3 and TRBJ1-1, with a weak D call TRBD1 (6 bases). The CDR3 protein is CAISVGGQSTEAFF. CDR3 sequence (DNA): TGTGCCATCAGTGTTGGCGGACAGAGCACTGAAGCTTTCTTT.